These 5 T cell receptor beta chains originate from one sample sequenced in a study of blood T cells in healthy people across ages. Primers used in a second PCR of roughly 6 to 11 cycles were a sample-barcoded 5' primer and a J-beta primer mix. TCRdb re-called the 5' RACE reads with MiXCR, one entry per CDR3 protein. Among more than 450,000 distinct CDR3 sequences listed, about 28% were seen once. These data were also reused for a study on T cells of mothers and their children.

The sequenced sample was blood. These receptors came from a boy younger than 10 in good health.

A few counts support this clonotype. J is TRBJ1-1 and V is TRBV9; D not resolved. V lost 1 base and J lost 6, with 10 bases in between. The germline gives CDR1 SGDLS, CDR2 YYNGEE. This CDR3 contains 13 residues. The CDR3 reads CASSVIGSAEAFF. The DNA for the CDR3 is TGTGCCAGCAGCGTAATTGGCAGCGCTGAAGCTTTCTTT.

This clonotype has a single count. This rearrangement joins TRBV28 to TRBJ2-3, with 7 bases lining up with TRBD2. After removal of 5 bases from V and 2 bases from J, the junction contained 10 bases not matched to a gene. The CDR3 totals 16 residues. Germline V gene lookup returns CDR1 MDHEN and CDR2 SYDVKM. The CDR3 sequence: CASSPLGTIVTDTQYF. CDR3 coding DNA: TGTGCCAGCAGTCCTCTTGGGACTATCGTCACAGATACGCAGTATTTT.

This clonotype was recorded a few times. CDR3 DNA sequence: TGTGCCAGCAGCTTTCTTTCCGTCGCCTCTGGGGCCAACGTCCTGACTTTC. The encoded protein is CASSFLSVASGANVLTF. The chain carries TRBV7-2 and TRBJ2-6; D unclear. This CDR3 comprises 17 residues. CDR1 and CDR2 (germline): SGHTA, FQGNSA. Trimming took off 3 bases at V and 0 bases at J, with 12 bases between the two ends.

V gene TRBV20-1 combines with J gene TRBJ1-5; D is undetermined. From germline, CDR1 is DFQATT and CDR2 SNEGSKA (reference sequence). This CDR3 is 14 amino acids long. V was pared by 1 base and J by 3 bases, with 10 bases between. CDR3 in amino acids: CSARGGGSNQPQHF. The CDR3 DNA sequence: TGCAGTGCTAGAGGGGGAGGGTCCAATCAGCCCCAGCATTTT.

This clonotype was picked up a small number of times. Germline is not matched at one junction end, which may reflect a read error. This chain uses TRBV15 with TRBJ2-5, with D possibly matching TRBD2 (6 bases). Germline values: CDR1 LNHNV, CDR2 YYDKDF (reference sequence). The CDR3 sequence is 15 residues long. The DNA for the CDR3 is TGTGCCACCAGCGGAGATAGGCTAGCGCAAGAGACCCAGTACTTC. Its protein product is CATSGDRLAQETQYF.